A single sample gave rise to the 13 T cell receptor gamma chains below, sequenced in a study of Vδ1+ human thymocytes. Findings and caveats of the study: Highly polyclonal TRG and TRD repertoires with Gaussian CDR3 length distributions appeared in thymus.

The template was reverse-transcribed extracted RNA. CDR3 amplicons came from multiplex PCR with pooled V-gene forward and constant-region reverse primers. TCRdb fed the multiplex PCR reads to CATT. The profile covers approximately 40,000 gamma-chain clones, with over 20% appearing a single time and 1.9% taken by the ten largest. No antigen has been assigned to these receptors. The sequenced sample consisted of Vdelta1+ gamma-delta thymocytes from the thymus. Regarding subset: FACS-sorted CD3+ TCRalphabeta- TCRVdelta1+ TCRVdelta2- thymocytes. Receptor source: a girl in the first two years of life who had congenital heart surgery.

Only a few counts were recorded for this clone. The V gene is TRGV3, the J gene TRGJ1 or TRGJ2. V lost 0 bases, J lost 0 bases, and 11 bases stayed unmatched. Germline V gives CDR1 VTNTFY, CDR2 YDVSTARD (reference sequence). This CDR3 region has 17 residues. The CDR3 region is CATWDRPPPLNYYKKLF. The CDR3 DNA sequence: TGTGCCACCTGGGACAGGCCCCCCCCTTTGAATTATTATAAGAAACTCTTT.

This sequence joins TRGV9 and TRGJ1 or TRGJ2. The CDR3 runs to 15 residues. CDR1 GITISATS and CDR2 ISYDGTV come from the germline V gene (reference sequence). With V trimmed by 3 bases and J by 4 bases, 12 bases remained unmatched. In DNA, the CDR3 is TGTGCCTTGTGGGAGTCGCAAGGGATCTATTATAAGAAACTCTTT. Amino acids: CALWESQGIYYKKLF.

The chain links TRGV9 to TRGJP1. Per the germline V gene, CDR1 is GITISATS and CDR2 is ISYDGTV (reference sequence). The V gene end was trimmed by 2 bases and the J gene end by 0 bases; junction bases not matched to a gene: 3. The CDR3 extends over 15 amino acids. CDR3 sequence reads: CALWEENTTGWFKIF. The CDR3 nucleotides are TGTGCCTTGTGGGAGGAAAATACCACTGGTTGGTTCAAGATATTT.

This chain links TRGV2 with TRGJP2. Germline V lookup: CDR1 EGSNGY, CDR2 YDSYNSKV. With 6 bases clipped from V and 0 bases from J, the junction kept 10 bases outside the gene matches. CDR3 length: 16 residues. The DNA for the CDR3 is TGTGCCACCTGGACGAACTCTTATAGTAGTGATTGGATCAAGACGTTT. This codes for CATWTNSYSSDWIKTF.

This clone has just a few counts. A read error may be the cause here, since a much bigger clone is one base away. The chain joins TRGV9 to TRGJ1 or TRGJ2. The germline V gene encodes CDR1 GITISATS and CDR2 ISYDGTV (reference sequence). J lost 4 bases, V lost 4 bases, and 4 bases had no gene match. The CDR3 length is 12 residues. CDR3 loop: CALWDTYYKKLF. The CDR3, as DNA: TGTGCCTTGTGGGATACCTATTATAAGAAACTCTTT.

This clone was seen only a few times. The rearrangement uses TRGV4 and TRGJ1 or TRGJ2. This CDR3 is built from 13 residues. V gave up 5 bases and J gave up 6 bases; unmatched junction bases: 10. Germline V gene lookup returns CDR1 EGSTGY and CDR2 YDSYTSSV. Written as DNA, the CDR3 is TGTGCCACCTGGGTCCTACCCGTTTATAAGAAACTCTTT. Its translation: CATWVLPVYKKLF.

The table lists this clone with a few counts. A single base separates this from a much larger clone, so it may be a read error. This chain uses TRGV2 with TRGJ1 or TRGJ2. The J segment lost 4 bases and the V segment lost 2 bases, leaving 5 bases of the junction unmatched. The CDR3 has 13 amino acids. Germline loops: CDR1 EGSNGY, CDR2 YDSYNSKV. The CDR3 region is CATWDEKYYKKLF. Written as DNA, the CDR3 is TGTGCCACCTGGGACGAGAAGTATTATAAGAAACTCTTT.

This clone was counted between two and nine times. The V and J genes are TRGV3 and TRGJ1 or TRGJ2. The germline CDR1 and CDR2 sequences are VTNTFY and YDVSTARD (reference sequence). The CDR3 extends over 12 amino acids. V gave up 5 bases and J gave up 11 bases; unmatched junction bases: 12. The DNA for the CDR3 is TGTGCCACCTGGGTTTTTCCTGATCAGAAACTCTTT. Translating it yields CATWVFPDQKLF.

This clone was detected only a few times. The gene calls are TRGV2 and TRGJP2. The CDR3 extends over 18 amino acids. V was clipped by 0 bases and J by 0 bases; unmatched bases: 10. The germline V gene encodes CDR1 EGSNGY and CDR2 YDSYNSKV. CDR3 nucleotides: TGTGCCACCTGGGACGGGCCCCAGGGCAATAGTAGTGATTGGATCAAGACGTTT. Protein: CATWDGPQGNSSDWIKTF.

This clone was seen a few times. The chain couples TRGV3 to TRGJ1 or TRGJ2. The CDR3 spans 17 residues. From germline, CDR1 is VTNTFY and CDR2 YDVSTARD (reference sequence). Trimming cost V 0 bases and J 2 bases; bases outside gene matches: 13. The chain's CDR3 is CATWDRRGERDYYKKLF. CDR3 sequence (DNA): TGTGCCACCTGGGACAGGCGAGGGGAGAGGGATTATTATAAGAAACTCTTT.

This clone turned up a few times. The junction shows a germline mismatch at one end, possibly a read error. The chain joins TRGV9 to TRGJ1 or TRGJ2. The germline gives CDR1 GITISATS, CDR2 ISYDGTV (reference sequence). The CDR3 totals 12 residues. In DNA form, the CDR3 reads TGTGCCTTGTGGGGAAATTATTATAGGAAACTCTTT. Translated: CALWGNYYRKLF.

This clone appeared a few times. This chain joins TRGV3 and TRGJ1 or TRGJ2. Germline values: CDR1 VTNTFY, CDR2 YDVSTARD (reference sequence). CDR3 length: 12 residues. V was pared by 3 bases and J by 12 bases, with 11 bases of the junction left unmatched. In nucleotides, the CDR3 is TGTGCCACCTGGGACGGTATATTTGGGAAACTCTTT. Encoded protein: CATWDGIFGKLF.

In this sample, this clone turned up a few times. The sample holds other DNA sequences that translate to the same CDR3. The rearrangement links TRGV2 to TRGJ1 or TRGJ2. The CDR3 runs to 14 residues. The germline V gene has CDR1 EGSNGY and CDR2 YDSYNSKV. V lost 0 bases and J lost 7; bases outside the gene matches: 9. The CDR3 sequence: CATWDGPGRYKKLF. The CDR3, as DNA: TGTGCCACCTGGGACGGGCCTGGGAGGTATAAGAAACTCTTT.